The present TCR beta chain was sequenced within a study of CD8 T cells in Susac syndrome. Trimming cost V 1 base and J 4 bases; bases outside gene matches: 5. From germline, CDR1 is SGHTA and CDR2 FQGNSA. The CDR3 extends over 15 amino acids. This clonotype has more than one count but fewer than ten. RNA, at about 0.45 to 1 ug, was reverse transcribed with random hexamers. In TCRdb, the immunoSEQ multiplex PCR reads were re-called with MiXCR into one record per CDR3 protein. The table shows 150,000 or so distinct CDR3 sequences, with around 95% occurring only once. The chain joins TRBV7-2 to TRBJ2-7; 9 positions match TRBD2. This TCR was sampled from a human donor with Susac syndrome. What was sequenced was CD4+ T cells from PBMCs. CDR3 residues: CASSLGAGGRYEQYF. DNA of the CDR3: TGTGCCAGCAGCTTAGGAGCGGGGGGAAGGTACGAGCAGTACTTC.